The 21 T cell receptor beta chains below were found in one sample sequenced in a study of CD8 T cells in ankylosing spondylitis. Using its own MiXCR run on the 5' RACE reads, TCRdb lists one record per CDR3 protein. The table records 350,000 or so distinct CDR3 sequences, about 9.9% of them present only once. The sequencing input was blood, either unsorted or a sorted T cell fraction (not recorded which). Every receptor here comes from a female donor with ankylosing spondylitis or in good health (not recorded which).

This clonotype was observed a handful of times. CDR3 protein: CASRTLGLAGGPGDTQYF. The CDR3 DNA is TGCGCCAGCAGGACCCTTGGACTAGCGGGGGGGCCCGGAGATACGCAGTATTTT. The gene calls are TRBV5-1 and TRBJ2-3; TRBD2 matches at 15 bases. With V trimmed by 5 bases and J by 5 bases, 12 bases remained unmatched. Germline lookup yields CDR1 SGHRS and CDR2 YFSETQ. The CDR3 consists of 18 residues.

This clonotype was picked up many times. CDR3 loop: CASRPSGGGPNEKLFF. The CDR3 bases are TGTGCCAGCAGGCCTTCTGGAGGGGGGCCAAATGAAAAACTGTTTTTT. The chain recombines TRBV27 with TRBJ1-4; tentative D call: TRBD1 (6 bases). CDR1 is MNHEY, CDR2 SMNVEV, per germline (reference sequence). The germline V and J ends were trimmed by 6 bases and 5 bases, with 19 bases remaining between them. The CDR3 contains 16 residues.

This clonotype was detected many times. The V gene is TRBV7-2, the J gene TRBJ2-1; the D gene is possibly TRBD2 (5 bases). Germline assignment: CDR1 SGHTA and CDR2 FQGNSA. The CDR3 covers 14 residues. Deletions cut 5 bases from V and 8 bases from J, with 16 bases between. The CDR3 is CASSPGLVAYEQFF. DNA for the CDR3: TGTGCCAGCAGCCCTGGACTGGTTGCCTATGAGCAGTTCTTC. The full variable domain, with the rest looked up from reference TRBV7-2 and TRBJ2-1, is GAGVSQSPSNKVTEKGKDVELRCDPISGHTALYWYRQSLGQGLEFLIYFQGNSAPDKSGLPSDRFSAERTGGSVSTLTIQRTQQEDSAVYLCASSPGLVAYEQFFGPGTRLTVL.

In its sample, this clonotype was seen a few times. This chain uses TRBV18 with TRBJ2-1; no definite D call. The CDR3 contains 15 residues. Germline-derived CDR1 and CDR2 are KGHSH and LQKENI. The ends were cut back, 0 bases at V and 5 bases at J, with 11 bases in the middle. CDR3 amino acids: CASSPPSRIHNEQFF. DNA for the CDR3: TGTGCCAGCTCACCACCGAGTAGAATCCACAATGAGCAGTTCTTC. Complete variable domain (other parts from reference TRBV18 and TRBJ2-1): NAGVMQNPRHLVRRRGQEARLRCSPMKGHSHVYWYRQLPEEGLKFMVYLQKENIIDESGMPKERFSAEFPKEGPSILRIQQVVRGDSAAYFCASSPPSRIHNEQFFGPGTRLTVL.

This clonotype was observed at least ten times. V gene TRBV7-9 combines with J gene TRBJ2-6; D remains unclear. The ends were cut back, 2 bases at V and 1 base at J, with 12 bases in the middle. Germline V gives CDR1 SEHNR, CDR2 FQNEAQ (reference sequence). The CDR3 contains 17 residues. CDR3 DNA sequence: TGTGCCAGCAGCTTAAGTCCTAGTTTGTCTGGGGCCAACGTCCTGACTTTC. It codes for CASSLSPSLSGANVLTF.

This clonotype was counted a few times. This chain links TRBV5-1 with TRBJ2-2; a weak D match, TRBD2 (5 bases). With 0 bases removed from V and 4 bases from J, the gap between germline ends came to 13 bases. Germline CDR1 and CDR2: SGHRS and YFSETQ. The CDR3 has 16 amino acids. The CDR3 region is CASSLGSERATGELFF. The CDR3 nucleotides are TGCGCCAGCAGCTTGGGGAGTGAGAGGGCCACCGGGGAGCTGTTTTTT.

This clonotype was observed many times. CDR3 coding DNA: TGCAGTGCTTGGGGGTCGGGCAATCAGCCCCAGCATTTT. Its translation is CSAWGSGNQPQHF. This rearrangement joins TRBV20-1 to TRBJ1-5; D may be TRBD1 (5 bases). Germline assignment: CDR1 DFQATT and CDR2 SNEGSKA (reference sequence). V lost 5 bases and J lost 2, with 10 bases in between. This CDR3 comprises 13 residues.

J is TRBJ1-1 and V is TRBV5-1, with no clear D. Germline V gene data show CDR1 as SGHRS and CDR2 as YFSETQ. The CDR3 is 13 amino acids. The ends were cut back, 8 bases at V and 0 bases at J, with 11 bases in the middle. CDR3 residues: CASGVSMNTEAFF. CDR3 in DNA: TGCGCCAGTGGGGTTTCGATGAACACTGAAGCTTTCTTT.

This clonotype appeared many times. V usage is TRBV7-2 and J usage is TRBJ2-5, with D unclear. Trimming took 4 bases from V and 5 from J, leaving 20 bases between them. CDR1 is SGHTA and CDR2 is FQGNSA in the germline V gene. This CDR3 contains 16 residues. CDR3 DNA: TGTGCCAGCAGCTCCTTCCTCGTATCGAGTGTCGAGACCCAGTACTTC. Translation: CASSSFLVSSVETQYF.

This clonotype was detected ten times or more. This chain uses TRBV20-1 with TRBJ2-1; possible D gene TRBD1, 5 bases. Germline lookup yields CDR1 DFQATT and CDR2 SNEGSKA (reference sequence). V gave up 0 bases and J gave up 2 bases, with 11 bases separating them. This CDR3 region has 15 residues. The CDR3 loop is CSARDLQDPYNEQFF. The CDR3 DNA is TGCAGTGCTAGAGATCTACAGGACCCCTACAATGAGCAGTTCTTC.

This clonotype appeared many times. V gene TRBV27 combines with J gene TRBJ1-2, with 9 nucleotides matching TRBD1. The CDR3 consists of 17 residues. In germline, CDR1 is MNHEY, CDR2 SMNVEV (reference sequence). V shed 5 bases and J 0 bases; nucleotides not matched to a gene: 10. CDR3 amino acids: CASSPGTGQFSNYGYTF. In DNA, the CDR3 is TGTGCCAGCAGTCCCGGGACAGGGCAATTCTCTAACTATGGCTACACCTTC.

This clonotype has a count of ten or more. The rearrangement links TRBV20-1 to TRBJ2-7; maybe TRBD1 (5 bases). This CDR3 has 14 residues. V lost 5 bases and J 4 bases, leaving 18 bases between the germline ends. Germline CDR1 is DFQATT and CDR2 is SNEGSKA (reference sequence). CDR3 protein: CSAGPGIEVYEQYF. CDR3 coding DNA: TGCAGTGCTGGGCCAGGGATAGAGGTATACGAGCAGTACTTC.

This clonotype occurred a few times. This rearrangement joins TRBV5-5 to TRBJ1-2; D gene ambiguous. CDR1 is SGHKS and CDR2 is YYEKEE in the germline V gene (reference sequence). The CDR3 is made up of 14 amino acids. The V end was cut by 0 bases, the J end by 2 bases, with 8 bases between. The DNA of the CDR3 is TGTGCCAGCAGCTTGGCTACAGAGAACTATGGCTACACCTTC. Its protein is CASSLATENYGYTF. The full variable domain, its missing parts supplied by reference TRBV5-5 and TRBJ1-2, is DAGVTQSPTHLIKTRGQQVTLRCSPISGHKSVSWYQQVLGQGPQFIFQYYEKEERGRGNFPDRFSARQFPNYSSELNVNALLLGDSALYLCASSLATENYGYTFGSGTRLTVV.

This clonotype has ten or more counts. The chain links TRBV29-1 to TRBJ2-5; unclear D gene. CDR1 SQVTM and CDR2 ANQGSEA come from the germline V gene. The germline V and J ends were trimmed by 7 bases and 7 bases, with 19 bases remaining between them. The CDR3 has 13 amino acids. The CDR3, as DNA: TGCAGCGCAGATTCGGTCGGATCGGGGACCCAGTACTTC. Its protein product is CSADSVGSGTQYF.

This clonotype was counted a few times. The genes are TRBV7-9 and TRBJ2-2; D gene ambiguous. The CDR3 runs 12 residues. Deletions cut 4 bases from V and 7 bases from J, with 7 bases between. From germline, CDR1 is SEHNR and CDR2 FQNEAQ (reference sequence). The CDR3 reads CASSSLIGELFF. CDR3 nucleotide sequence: TGTGCCAGCAGCTCCTTAATCGGGGAGCTGTTTTTT.

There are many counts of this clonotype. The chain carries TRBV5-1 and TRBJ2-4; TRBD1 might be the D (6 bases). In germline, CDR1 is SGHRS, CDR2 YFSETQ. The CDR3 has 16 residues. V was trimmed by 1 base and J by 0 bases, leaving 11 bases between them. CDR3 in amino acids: CASSLTTGLAKNIQYF. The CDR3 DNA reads TGCGCCAGCAGCTTGACGACAGGTTTAGCCAAAAACATTCAGTACTTC.

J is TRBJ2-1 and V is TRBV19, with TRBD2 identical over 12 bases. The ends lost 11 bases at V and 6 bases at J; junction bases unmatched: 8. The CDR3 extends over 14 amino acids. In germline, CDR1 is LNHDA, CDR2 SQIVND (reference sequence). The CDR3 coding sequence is TGTGCCTCTCAGACTAGCGGGAGAGGCAATGAGCAGTTCTTC. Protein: CASQTSGRGNEQFF.

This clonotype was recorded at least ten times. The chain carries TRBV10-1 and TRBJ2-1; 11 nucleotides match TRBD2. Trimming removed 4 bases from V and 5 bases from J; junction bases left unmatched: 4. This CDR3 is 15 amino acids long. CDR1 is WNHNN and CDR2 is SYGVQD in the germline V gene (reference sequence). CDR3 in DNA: TGCGCCAGCAGTGCCGGGACTAGCGGCGACAATGAGCAGTTCTTC. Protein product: CASSAGTSGDNEQFF.

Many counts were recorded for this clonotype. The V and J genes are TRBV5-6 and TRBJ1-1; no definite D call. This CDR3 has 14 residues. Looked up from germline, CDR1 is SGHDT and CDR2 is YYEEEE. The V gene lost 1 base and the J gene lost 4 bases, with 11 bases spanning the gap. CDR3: CASSLLGNPTEAFF. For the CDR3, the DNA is TGTGCCAGCAGCTTGTTGGGAAACCCCACTGAAGCTTTCTTT.

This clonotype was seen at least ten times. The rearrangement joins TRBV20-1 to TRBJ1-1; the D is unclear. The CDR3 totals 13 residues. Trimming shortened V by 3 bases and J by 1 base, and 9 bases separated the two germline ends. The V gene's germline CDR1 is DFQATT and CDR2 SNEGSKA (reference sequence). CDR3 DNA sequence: TGCAGTGCTAGTGATGACGGGAACACTGAAGCTTTCTTT. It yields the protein CSASDDGNTEAFF.

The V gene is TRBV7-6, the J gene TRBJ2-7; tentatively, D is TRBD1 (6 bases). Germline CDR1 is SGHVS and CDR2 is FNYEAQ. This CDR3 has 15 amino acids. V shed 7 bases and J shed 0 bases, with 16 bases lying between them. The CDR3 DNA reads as TGTGCCAGCATCCTGATACAGGGTAGCTCCTACGAGCAGTACTTC. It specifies CASILIQGSSYEQYF. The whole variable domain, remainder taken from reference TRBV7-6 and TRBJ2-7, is GAGVSQSPRYKVTKRGQDVALRCDPISGHVSLYWYRQALGQGPEFLTYFNYEAQQDKSGLPNDRFSAERPEGSISTLTIQRTEQRDSAMYRCASILIQGSSYEQYFGPGTRLTVT.